This is a list of T cell receptor beta chains from one sample in a study of post-analysis software for immune sequencing data. Each CDR3 protein gets one entry after TCRdb re-called the PCR reads with MiXCR. The data hold hundreds of thousands of distinct CDR3 sequences, with 25% to 30% observed a single time. Sequencing was carried out using blood. These receptors were obtained from a girl aged 10 to 17 with multiple sclerosis. Each CDR3 is given with its conserved first and last residue. A D gene is named only where the DNA matches it firmly. The listing skips clone size in some rows; elsewhere it reads once, few, many or a size class.

CSARAARGPSYEQYF | TGCAGTGCTAGAGCGGCCCGAGGGCCTAGCTACGAGCAGTACTTC | NA | TRBJ2-7 | TRBV20-1 | few
CASSFSLGWENTEAFF | TGTGCCAGCAGTTTTTCTTTGGGGTGGGAGAACACTGAAGCTTTCTTT | NA | TRBJ1-1 | TRBV28 | NA
CASSATRTSGSYEQYF | TGTGCCAGCAGCGCCACTAGGACGTCAGGCTCCTACGAGCAGTACTTC | NA | TRBJ2-7 | TRBV25-1 | NA
CASSPSDYPSGEQFF | TGTGCCAGCAGCCCGTCGGACTACCCCTCGGGTGAGCAGTTCTTC | NA | TRBJ2-1 | TRBV7-9 | NA
CASSAGVLAYGQYF | TGTGCCAGCAGCGCCGGTGTACTAGCCTACGGGCAGTACTTC | NA | TRBJ2-7 | TRBV7-2 | NA
CASSQGPPADLYNEQFF | TGTGCCAGCAGCCAAGGTCCTCCCGCGGACCTCTACAATGAGCAGTTCTTC | NA | TRBJ2-1 | TRBV14 | once
CSVKRGGHEQFF | TGCAGCGTTAAGCGGGGAGGTCATGAGCAGTTCTTC | TRBD2 | TRBJ2-1 | TRBV29-1 | many
CAISQPPLAESSYNEQFF | TGTGCCATCAGCCAACCACCCCTAGCGGAAAGCTCCTACAATGAGCAGTTCTTC | TRBD2 | TRBJ2-1 | TRBV10-3 | NA
CASSLSTASTYEQYF | TGTGCCAGCAGTTTATCGACAGCCTCAACCTACGAGCAGTACTTC | NA | TRBJ2-7 | TRBV27 | NA
CASIDRESGANVPTF | TGTGCCAGCATAGACAGGGAATCCGGGGCCAACGTCCCGACTTTC | TRBD1 | TRBJ2-6 | TRBV28 | NA
CASAQTGTFTDTQYF | TGTGCCAGCGCCCAGACAGGGACCTTCACAGATACGCAGTATTTT | TRBD1 | TRBJ2-3 | TRBV28 | NA
CASSSRTGTAISSGANVLTF | TGTGCCAGCAGTTCTCGAACCGGGACAGCTATAAGCTCTGGGGCCAACGTCCTGACTTTC | TRBD1 | TRBJ2-6 | TRBV6-5 | few
CSARDLGQGIYEQYF | TGCAGTGCTAGAGATCTGGGACAGGGGATATACGAGCAGTACTTC | TRBD1 | TRBJ2-7 | TRBV20-1 | few
CASSRTSGIYEQYF | TGTGCCAGCAGTCGGACTAGCGGGATCTACGAGCAGTACTTC | TRBD2 | TRBJ2-7 | TRBV12-3/TRBV12-4 | few
CASRTGTGLYEQYF | TGTGCCAGCAGGACCGGGACGGGACTTTACGAGCAGTACTTC | NA | TRBJ2-7 | TRBV28 | NA
CASSQDPGTAYNEQFF | TGCGCCAGCAGCCAAGATCCCGGGACAGCTTACAATGAGCAGTTCTTC | TRBD1 | TRBJ2-1 | TRBV4-3 | many
CASSPQSGGSIDTQYF | TGTGCCAGCAGCCCCCAGAGCGGGGGATCTATAGATACGCAGTATTTT | TRBD2 | TRBJ2-3 | TRBV7-2 | few
CASSLSEYYGYTF | TGTGCCAGCAGTTTATCCGAATACTATGGCTACACCTTC | NA | TRBJ1-2 | TRBV12-3/TRBV12-4 | few
CASSNTGSRSNNSPLHF | TGCGCCAGCAGCAATACCGGATCGCGTTCTAATAATTCACCCCTCCACTTT | NA | TRBJ1-6 | TRBV5-1 | NA
CASSSGGARTTEAFF | TGTGCCAGCTCATCAGGGGGGGCGAGGACAACTGAAGCTTTCTTT | TRBD1 | TRBJ1-1 | TRBV12-3/TRBV12-4 | NA
CSGQTGSNQPQHF | TGCAGCGGTCAGACGGGCTCCAATCAGCCCCAGCATTTT | NA | TRBJ1-5 | TRBV29-1 | few
CSTLTTGTDTQYF | TGCAGTACCCTCACCACAGGGACAGATACGCAGTATTTT | NA | TRBJ2-3 | TRBV20-1 | NA
CASRGTWGDIQYF | TGTGCCAGCAGGGGGACATGGGGGGACATTCAGTACTTC | NA | TRBJ2-4 | TRBV27 | NA
CGARDLRGQQYF | TGCGGTGCTAGAGATTTACGAGGTCAGCAGTACTTC | NA | TRBJ2-7 | TRBV20-1 | NA
CSARATLGGNQPQHF | TGCAGTGCTAGAGCCACCCTGGGGGGCAATCAGCCCCAGCATTTT | NA | TRBJ1-5 | TRBV20-1 | few
CAISPDRVHNEQFF | TGTGCCATCAGCCCTGACAGGGTCCACAATGAGCAGTTCTTC | TRBD1 | TRBJ2-1 | TRBV10-3 | few
CASSVGYLAQETQYF | TGTGCCAGCAGCGTAGGGTACCTAGCGCAGGAGACCCAGTACTTC | NA | TRBJ2-5 | TRBV9 | many
CASSVQGFPGTEAFF | TGTGCCAGCAGTGTACAGGGGTTTCCTGGCACTGAAGCTTTCTTT | TRBD1 | TRBJ1-1 | TRBV6-5 | NA
CASSYLRDTGELFF | TGTGCCAGCAGCTACCTCAGGGACACCGGGGAGCTGTTTTTT | NA | TRBJ2-2 | TRBV7-2 | NA
CASSIRGGQSYEQYF | TGCGCCAGCAGCATCCGAGGGGGACAGTCCTACGAGCAGTACTTC | TRBD1 | TRBJ2-7 | TRBV5-1 | many
CASSLRGEWDTGELFF | TGTGCCAGCAGCTTGCGGGGAGAATGGGACACCGGGGAACTGTTTTTT | NA | TRBJ2-2 | TRBV5-6 | NA
CSVPGPYGYTF | TGCAGCGTGCCGGGTCCCTATGGCTACACCTTC | NA | TRBJ1-2 | TRBV29-1 | many
CASSPKGTKQYF | TGTGCCAGCAGCCCGAAAGGAACGAAACAGTACTTC | NA | TRBJ2-5 | TRBV14 | many
CATSSLGQGARNEQFF | TGTGCCACCAGCAGCCTGGGACAGGGGGCGAGAAATGAGCAGTTCTTC | TRBD1 | TRBJ2-1 | TRBV15 | many
CASIPWTSSLETQYF | TGTGCCAGTATCCCCTGGACGTCTAGTTTGGAGACCCAGTACTTC | NA | TRBJ2-5 | TRBV7-9 | few
CASSWGSNSPLHF | TGTGCCAGCAGCTGGGGCTCAAATTCACCCCTCCACTTT | NA | TRBJ1-6 | TRBV5-5 | few
CASSFSTSGRDTQYF | TGTGCCAGCAGTTTTAGCACTAGCGGGCGAGATACGCAGTATTTT | TRBD2 | TRBJ2-3 | TRBV12-3/TRBV12-4 | few
CASSYAIGSNYGYTF | TGTGCCAGCAGTTATGCCATCGGGTCTAACTATGGCTACACCTTC | NA | TRBJ1-2 | TRBV6-2/TRBV6-3 | few
CASSPTTGVVGTDTQYF | TGTGCCAGCTCACCTACGACAGGGGTGGTTGGCACAGATACGCAGTATTTT | TRBD1 | TRBJ2-3 | TRBV18 | few
CAISELAGEVYNEQFF | TGTGCCATCAGTGAGCTAGCGGGAGAGGTCTACAATGAGCAGTTCTTC | TRBD2 | TRBJ2-1 | TRBV10-3 | few
CSVRSQETQYF | TGCAGCGTACGGAGCCAAGAGACCCAGTACTTC | NA | TRBJ2-5 | TRBV29-1 | many